This is a list of T cell receptor beta chains from one sample in a study of beta chain features in type 1 diabetes. Using immunoSEQ multiplex PCR, the repertoire was profiled, and TCRdb retains in-frame clones only, with some absent. The sample includes 430,000 or so clones, roughly 10% seen only once; the top ten take over 0.035%. Material: naive CD4+ T cells from blood. These receptors all come from a woman aged 18-29 years in good health. CDR3s include the opening cysteine and the closing phenylalanine or tryptophan. The D gene is left open where the match is weak. Clone size is given for some rows only: seen once, a few or many times, or a class if the clone is expanded.

J: TRBJ2-5; V: TRBV23-1; size: few; D: -; DNA: TGCGCCAGCAGAAAAGATAGCTCCCAAGAGACCCAGTACTTC; CDR3: CASRKDSSQETQYF
J: TRBJ1-2; V: TRBV6-5; size: -; D: -; DNA: TGTGCCACCATAAGGGGACGGAGAGGCTATGGCTACACCTTC; CDR3: CATIRGRRGYGYTF
J: TRBJ2-3; V: TRBV19; size: -; D: -; DNA: TGTGCCAGTAGTATGGACGGCCCGAGGGCAGATACGCAGTATTTT; CDR3: CASSMDGPRADTQYF
J: TRBJ2-1; V: TRBV23-1; size: -; D: -; DNA: TGCGCCAGCAGTCGCATGACAGGCTCCCCCTACAATGAGCAGTTCTTC; CDR3: CASSRMTGSPYNEQFF
J: TRBJ2-2; V: TRBV7-2; size: few; D: -; DNA: TGTGCCAGCAGCCCAGAGGCCTTTGTTGGGGGGCGGCGTGGGGAGCTGTTTTTT; CDR3: CASSPEAFVGGRRGELFF
J: TRBJ2-3; V: TRBV6-1; size: -; D: -; DNA: TGTGCCAGCAGTGGGGTGAGGACAGCCACAGATACGCAGTATTTT; CDR3: CASSGVRTATDTQYF
J: TRBJ2-5; V: TRBV4-1; size: -; D: -; DNA: TGCGCCAGCAGCTTGTTCCCGCTAGCCTTCCAAGAGACCCAGTACTTC; CDR3: CASSLFPLAFQETQYF
J: TRBJ2-1; V: TRBV2; size: many; D: -; DNA: TGTGCCATTAACAGGGACGAGCAGTTCTTC; CDR3: CAINRDEQFF
J: TRBJ1-4; V: TRBV18; size: few; D: TRBD1; DNA: TGTGCCAGCTCACCAGTGACCGGGACAGGAGTTAGTGAAAAACTGTTTTTT; CDR3: CASSPVTGTGVSEKLFF
J: TRBJ2-5; V: TRBV9; size: few; D: TRBD1; DNA: TGTGCCAGCAGCGTAGGGCGACAGGGGAGTATATGGGAGACCCAGTACTTC; CDR3: CASSVGRQGSIWETQYF
J: TRBJ1-5; V: TRBV29-1; size: few; D: -; DNA: TGCAGCGCCGGGACCCACAATCAGCCCCAGCATTTT; CDR3: CSAGTHNQPQHF